Described below is a single TCR beta chain sequence and its context. Its antigen is as yet unknown. This specimen belongs to a study of T-cell memory formation after mild COVID-19. Study-wide findings and caveats: Shrinking CD4+ clones were chiefly CM and EM; CD8+ ones were chiefly EMRA.

TCRdb re-derived calls from the 5' RACE reads in MiXCR, one entry per CDR3 protein. The sample lists approximately 250,000 distinct CDR3 sequences; 15% were seen once. The sample consisted of PBMCs or a T cell subset sorted from them (not recorded which). The TCR sequence derives from an adult woman who had mild COVID-19 (a few samples of this study predate the infection). Cell type and time point are not known.

The CDR3 DNA sequence: TGCAGCTGGACTAGCGGGGGGCACAATGAGCAGTTCTTC. It translates to CSWTSGGHNEQFF. The rearrangement uses TRBV20-1 and TRBJ2-1; 14 bases agree with TRBD2. The germline gives CDR1 DFQATT, CDR2 SNEGSKA (reference sequence). The CDR3 loop spans 13 amino acids.